This section outlines one TCR beta chain sequence together with its context. The antigen remains unidentified. MiXCR was run by TCRdb on the 5' RACE reads, yielding one entry per CDR3 protein. The table has 360,000 or so distinct CDR3 sequences, roughly 12% seen once; the top ten hold roughly 18%. The data stem from a study of T cells after yellow fever vaccination. Study outcomes and limitations: The study found a weaker secondary response that peaked faster, day 5 versus 15. From the bulk population, abundant clonotypes could contaminate and appear within FACS-sorted repertoires. The study re-detected most primary-vaccination clones after the booster (96% CD4, roughly 91% CD8).

Germline V CDR1 and CDR2: MGHDK, SYGVNS. This CDR3 contains 15 residues. Between the trimmed V and J ends, which lost 0 bases and 7 bases, there was a span of 13 bases. Sequenced material: PBMCs, taken on the day of the first yellow fever vaccination. This chain links TRBV25-1 with TRBJ2-4; D ambiguous. This sequence originates from a man aged 18 to 30 who received the YFV17D yellow fever vaccine. The CDR3 loop is CASSEYGRVDNIQYF. Here the CDR3 DNA reads TGTGCCAGCAGTGAATATGGCCGGGTGGATAACATTCAGTACTTC. The full variable domain, rest sourced from reference TRBV25-1 and TRBJ2-4, is EADIYQTPRYLVIGTGKKITLECSQTMGHDKMYWYQQDPGMELHLIHYSYGVNSTEKGDLSSESTVSRIRTEHFPLTLESARPSHTSQYLCASSEYGRVDNIQYFGAGTRLSVL.